This paragraph reports one TCR beta chain. Original processing notes: Reference gene primer amplification in the assay estimated nucleated cell counts. Assay used: immunoSEQ multiplex PCR; TCRdb lists only in-frame clones, some missing. The DNA was the basis for D and trimming; V, J and clone size are from that table. The sample includes some 94,000 clones, 85% to 90% of them seen just once. This sample stems from a study of blood T cell repertoires in COVID-19. On the study more broadly: Acute-phase and convalescent COVID-19 samples originated in the United States, Italy and Spain. PBMCs, B-cell-depleted T cells, or T cells were the source of the cDNA or gDNA that made up the material.

The clonotype was recovered from a human donor in a cohort sampled during active COVID-19. Sequenced sample: peripheral blood.

The CDR3 region is CAWNPGTGVETQYF. The CDR3 nucleotides are TGTGCCTGGAATCCCGGGACAGGGGTTGAGACCCAGTACTTC. The gene calls are TRBV30 and TRBJ2-5, with TRBD1 matching over 10 bases. The length of the CDR3 is 14 residues. CDR1 and CDR2 from the germline V gene are GTSNPN and SVGIG (reference sequence). The J segment lost 5 bases and the V segment lost 4 bases, leaving 7 bases of the junction unmatched.